One and the same sample provided the 16 T cell receptor beta chains below, sequenced in a study of blood T cell repertoires in COVID-19. Generated by immunoSEQ multiplex PCR, the TCRdb table keeps only in-frame clones and is missing some. The sample includes 29,000 or so clones, approximately 86% of them seen just once. The sequenced sample consisted of peripheral blood. These TCRs come from a human donor in a cohort sampled during active COVID-19. The donor label of this sample is uncertain.

This chain links TRBV2 with TRBJ2-3; the D gene is possibly TRBD1 (6 bases). The V end lost 6 bases, the J end lost 0 bases, and 10 bases lay between the germline ends. The CDR3 is 14 residues long. Germline V gene data show CDR1 as SNHLY and CDR2 as FYNNEI. CDR3 sequence reads: CASRSGQSTDTQYF. The CDR3 nucleotides are TGTGCCAGCAGGTCAGGACAGAGCACAGATACGCAGTATTTT.

The chain links TRBV30 to TRBJ2-5, with D unresolved. This CDR3 spans 12 amino acids. V gave up 3 bases and J gave up 5 bases, with 10 bases separating them. CDR1 and CDR2 (germline): GTSNPN, SVGIG (reference sequence). DNA of the CDR3: TGTGCCTGGAGAAATCCTGCGGAGACCCAGTACTTC. It is translated as CAWRNPAETQYF.

V gene TRBV6-2 or TRBV6-3 combines with J gene TRBJ2-1, with 10 bases that match TRBD1. Germline lookup yields CDR1 MNHEY and CDR2 SVGEGT. This CDR3 is 15 amino acids long. The ends lost 6 bases at V and 9 bases at J; junction bases unmatched: 11. The CDR3 region is CASSRTGGGTSEQFF. The CDR3 nucleotides read TGTGCCAGCAGCAGGACAGGGGGTGGTACGTCTGAGCAGTTCTTC.

The rearrangement uses TRBV30 and TRBJ2-5; tentatively, D is TRBD1 (5 bases). The CDR3 length is 14 residues. Deletions cut 4 bases from V and 5 bases from J, with 17 bases between. CDR1 GTSNPN and CDR2 SVGIG come from the germline V gene (reference sequence). The CDR3 DNA reads as TGTGCCTGGAAGGGCGGTTGGGGCCTGGAGACCCAGTACTTC. This codes for CAWKGGWGLETQYF.

This chain links TRBV27 with TRBJ2-5; 7 nucleotides line up with TRBD1. This CDR3 contains 14 residues. Germline V gene sequence: CDR1 MNHEY, CDR2 SMNVEV (reference sequence). The J segment lost 5 bases and the V segment lost 5 bases, leaving 8 bases of the junction unmatched. For the CDR3, the DNA is TGTGCCAGCAGTCCGAGACAGGGTTACGAGACCCAGTACTTC. It is translated as CASSPRQGYETQYF.

The V call is TRBV7-2, the J call TRBJ1-1; the D is unclear. Germline V gene sequence: CDR1 SGHTA, CDR2 FQGNSA. Between the trimmed V and J ends, which lost 5 bases and 5 bases, there was a span of 15 bases. The CDR3 extends over 14 amino acids. CDR3 sequence reads: CASSKEAWVTEAFF. CDR3 DNA sequence: TGTGCCAGCAGCAAAGAGGCATGGGTGACTGAAGCTTTCTTT.

The rearrangement joins TRBV27 to TRBJ1-2; the D gene is possibly TRBD1 (6 bases). V was cut by 5 bases and J by 6 bases, with 16 bases left in between. Per the germline V gene, CDR1 is MNHEY and CDR2 is SMNVEV (reference sequence). This CDR3 contains 14 residues. The CDR3 protein is CASSPRTGFDGYTF. The CDR3 DNA sequence: TGTGCCAGCAGTCCCCGAACAGGGTTTGATGGCTACACCTTC.

The chain recombines TRBV11-2 with TRBJ1-1; D is uncertain. Germline V gene data show CDR1 as SGHAT and CDR2 as FQNNGV. This CDR3 region has 14 residues. The V end was cut by 6 bases, the J end by 1 base, with 12 bases between. The CDR3 DNA reads as TGTGCCAGCAGGCGACTCTTTAAGAACACTGAAGCTTTCTTT. Translation: CASRRLFKNTEAFF.

V gene TRBV6-6 combines with J gene TRBJ2-7; a possible D gene is TRBD1 (6 bases). CDR3 length: 13 amino acids. Looked up from germline, CDR1 is MNHNY and CDR2 is SVGAGI (reference sequence). Trimming cost V 5 bases and J 1 base, with 9 bases left between them. CDR3 amino acids: CASSTDSSYEQYF. CDR3 DNA sequence: TGTGCCAGCAGTACGGACAGTTCCTACGAGCAGTACTTC.

CDR3 in DNA: TGTGCCAGCACGGAGGCTTCTGGGACTAGCGGGAGGGCCTGGGACAATGAGCAGTTCTTC. It yields the protein CASTEASGTSGRAWDNEQFF. J is TRBJ2-1 and V is TRBV9; 16 positions agree with TRBD2. The CDR3 contains 20 residues. The V gene's germline CDR1 is SGDLS and CDR2 YYNGEE. V lost 6 bases and J lost 5; bases outside the gene matches: 17.

The chain joins TRBV29-1 to TRBJ1-1; maybe TRBD1 (6 bases). Trimming took 6 bases from V and 5 from J, leaving 16 bases between them. This CDR3 region has 13 residues. From germline, CDR1 is SQVTM and CDR2 ANQGSEA. This chain's CDR3 is CSVGGGRGTEAFF. CDR3 nucleotide sequence: TGCAGCGTAGGGGGGGGCAGGGGTACTGAAGCTTTCTTT. The full variable domain, completed using reference TRBV29-1 and TRBJ1-1, is SAVISQKPSRDICQRGTSLTIQCQVDSQVTMMFWYRQQPGQSLTLIATANQGSEATYESGFVIDKFPISRPNLTFSTLTVSNMSPEDSSIYLCSVGGGRGTEAFFGQGTRLTVV.

This clone is deemed medium-sized. V is TRBV19 and J is TRBJ1-1; D might be TRBD1 (6 bases). CDR3 size: 17 residues. V was pared by 7 bases and J by 3 bases, with 24 bases between. CDR1 and CDR2 (germline): LNHDA, SQIVND (reference sequence). CDR3 DNA sequence: TGTGCCAGTAAACAGGGCCGGTATCCCTTGTATGACACTGAAGCTTTCTTT. The encoded protein is CASKQGRYPLYDTEAFF. Full variable domain (remainder filled in from reference TRBV19 and TRBJ1-1): DGGITQSPKYLFRKEGQNVTLSCEQNLNHDAMYWYRQDPGQGLRLIYYSQIVNDFQKGDIAEGYSVSREKKESFPLTVTSAQKNPTAFYLCASKQGRYPLYDTEAFFGQGTRLTVV.

The chain combines TRBV5-1 with TRBJ2-1; 10 bases match TRBD2. There are 15 residues in the CDR3. CDR1 is SGHRS and CDR2 is YFSETQ in the germline V gene. The V segment lost 4 bases and the J segment 8 bases; nucleotides outside the gene matches: 9. Here the CDR3 reads CASSVLAGESDEQFF. In DNA, the CDR3 is TGCGCCAGCAGCGTCCTAGCGGGAGAGAGCGATGAGCAGTTCTTC. Full variable domain (remainder filled in from reference TRBV5-1 and TRBJ2-1): KAGVTQTPRYLIKTRGQQVTLSCSPISGHRSVSWYQQTPGQGLQFLFEYFSETQRNKGNFPGRFSGRQFSNSRSEMNVSTLELGDSALYLCASSVLAGESDEQFFGPGTRLTVL.

The CDR3, as DNA: TGTGCCAGCAGTCAACAGGTGTACGAGCAGTACTTC. It is translated as CASSQQVYEQYF. This chain links TRBV2 with TRBJ2-7; maybe TRBD1 (5 bases). V was clipped by 5 bases and J by 4 bases, with 9 bases between them. The V gene's germline CDR1 is SNHLY and CDR2 FYNNEI. This CDR3 has 12 residues.

The chain is built from TRBV7-6 and TRBJ2-2; 11 positions match TRBD2. The CDR3 runs 15 residues. CDR1 SGHVS and CDR2 FNYEAQ come from the germline V gene. With 1 base clipped from V and 6 bases from J, the junction kept 1 base outside the gene matches. CDR3 nucleotides: TGTGCCAGCAGCTTAGGACTAGCGGGACCCGGGGAGCTGTTTTTT. Translating it yields CASSLGLAGPGELFF.

The chain couples TRBV6-6 to TRBJ2-2; the match to TRBD1 covers 9 bases. With 7 bases clipped from V and 3 bases from J, the junction kept 3 bases outside the gene matches. The germline CDR1 and CDR2 sequences are MNHNY and SVGAGI (reference sequence). The CDR3 sequence is 14 residues long. The CDR3 region is CASKRTGDTGELFF. DNA of the CDR3: TGTGCCAGCAAGAGGACAGGGGACACCGGGGAGCTGTTTTTT.